This TCR beta chain was identified during a study of blood T cells in healthy people across ages. Whole-study context: In model experiments, template switching was able to capture about one barcoded beta molecule for every two T cells that were present.

Study-wide findings and caveats: Both higher diversity and more naive CD4+ cells marked long-lived donors when set against aged donors. No one knew whether donors had CMV, which possibly confounded expanded clonotype changes.

There are a few counts of this clonotype. Its cognate antigen is unknown. With a J-beta primer mix and a sample-barcoded 5' primer, a second PCR ran 7 to 11 cycles. TCRdb re-called the 5' RACE reads through MiXCR, storing one row per CDR3 protein. The sample lists approximately 2,000,000 distinct CDR3 sequences, about 39% occurring once. The CDR3 sequence is 16 residues long. J lost 4 bases, V lost 1 base, and 7 bases had no gene match. Looked up from germline, CDR1 is LGHNT and CDR2 is FRNRAP. Peripheral blood, around 9.4 milliliters per donor, was collected. The clonotype was recovered from a human donor in good health. Sequencing input: blood. The chain links TRBV12-5 to TRBJ2-3, with TRBD2 matching over 8 bases. CDR3 protein: CASGLAYGGGADTQYF. The CDR3 nucleotides read TGTGCTAGTGGTTTGGCCTACGGGGGGGGCGCAGATACGCAGTATTTT.